This T cell receptor beta chain originates from a study of blood T cells in healthy people across ages. Study-wide findings and caveats: Among T cells, TCR beta diversity per million cells dropped roughly linearly as age rose.

Trimming shortened V by 0 bases and J by 7 bases, and 11 bases separated the two germline ends. Germline CDR1 reads SGHRS; CDR2 reads YFSETQ. This CDR3 region has 14 residues. This clonotype showed up just a few times. Its antigen is unidentified. Combining a sample-barcoded 5' primer with a J-beta primer mix, a second PCR ran for roughly 7 to 12 cycles. From the 5' RACE reads, TCRdb called clonotypes with MiXCR, one entry per CDR3 protein. The sample holds under 1,100,000 distinct CDR3 sequences, about 25% seen once. These same data were also listed under a study on T cells of mothers and their children.

The gene calls are TRBV5-1 and TRBJ1-5; tentatively, D is TRBD1 (5 bases). This TCR was sampled from a girl aged 2 to 9 in good health. What was sequenced was blood. CDR3 sequence reads: CASSLVSGSQPQHF. CDR3 sequence (DNA): TGCGCCAGCAGCTTGGTTTCAGGGAGCCAGCCCCAGCATTTT.